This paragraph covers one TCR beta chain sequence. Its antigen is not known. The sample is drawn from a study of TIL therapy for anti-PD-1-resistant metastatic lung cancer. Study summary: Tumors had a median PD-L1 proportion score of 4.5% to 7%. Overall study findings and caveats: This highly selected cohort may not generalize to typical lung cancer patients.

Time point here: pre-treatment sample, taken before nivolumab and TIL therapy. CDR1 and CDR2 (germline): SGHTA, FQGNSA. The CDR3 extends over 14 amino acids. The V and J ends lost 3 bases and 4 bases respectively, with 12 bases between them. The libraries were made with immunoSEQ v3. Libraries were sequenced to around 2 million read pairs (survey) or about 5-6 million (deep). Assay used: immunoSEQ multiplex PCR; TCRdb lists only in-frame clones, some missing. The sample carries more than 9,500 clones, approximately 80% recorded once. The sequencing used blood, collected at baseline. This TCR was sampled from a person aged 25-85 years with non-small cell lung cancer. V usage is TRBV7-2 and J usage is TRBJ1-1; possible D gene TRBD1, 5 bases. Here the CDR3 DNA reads TGTGCCAGCAGCTTTTACAGCGGGGGCACTGAAGCTTTCTTT. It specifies CASSFYSGGTEAFF.